These T cell receptor beta chains were read from a single sample in a study of beta chain features in type 1 diabetes. Clones were sequenced by immunoSEQ multiplex PCR, and TCRdb holds only the in-frame ones, with some missing. This sample carries about 160,000 clones, about 7.8% of them seen once, and the ten largest clones take approximately 0.85%. The sample taken for sequencing was central memory CD4+ T cells from blood. These receptors were obtained from a woman in her forties with type 1 diabetes. Each CDR3 is given with its conserved first and last residue. The order of the fields is V gene, clone size, D gene, J gene, CDR3 DNA, CDR3 protein. A D gene is named only where the DNA matches it firmly. Some rows mark clone size as missing; the rest say once, few, many or name a class of expanded clone.

>TRBV9|NA|NA|TRBJ1-2
TGTGCCAGCGGGGCGAATGGCTACACCTTC
CASGANGYTF
>TRBV21-1|NA|NA|TRBJ1-6
TGTGCCAGCAGCAAAGAGACAGGGATCAAAAATTCACCCCTCCACTTT
CASSKETGIKNSPLHF
>TRBV10-3|few|TRBD1|TRBJ1-5
TGTGCCACCGAAGACAGGGAACGAAATCAGCCCCAGCATTTT
CATEDRERNQPQHF
>TRBV5-6|NA|NA|TRBJ1-2
TGTGCCAGCAGCTTGGAATACGGTGGCTACACCTTC
CASSLEYGGYTF
>TRBV30|NA|NA|TRBJ1-5
TGTGCCTGGAGTAAAGGCGGTCTTAATCAGCCCCAGCATTTT
CAWSKGGLNQPQHF
>TRBV4-3|NA|NA|TRBJ1-4
TGCGCCAGCAGCCAAGAGCACAGCTTAAATGAAAAACTGTTTTTT
CASSQEHSLNEKLFF
>TRBV14|NA|TRBD1|TRBJ1-4
TGTGCCAGCAGCGCCGACAGGGCCATTAATGAAAAACTGTTTTTT
CASSADRAINEKLFF
>TRBV28|NA|NA|TRBJ2-1
TGTGCCAGCACCGCGGACTCGAACTCCTACAATGAGCAGTTCTTC
CASTADSNSYNEQFF
>TRBV7-6|few|TRBD2|TRBJ2-3
TGTGCCAGCAGCTTAGCGCTAGCGGGAGGAACAGATACGCAGTATTTT
CASSLALAGGTDTQYF
>TRBV30|few|NA|TRBJ1-1
TGTGCCTGGAGTTTCGAGAGGGGGACTGAAGCTTTCTTT
CAWSFERGTEAFF
>TRBV5-1|few|NA|TRBJ2-1
TGCGCCAGCAGCTCGGAAACGACAGGTTGGGGGGAGCAGTTCTTC
CASSSETTGWGEQFF
>TRBV29-1|NA|TRBD2|TRBJ2-1
TGCAGCGTTGATGGGACTAGCGGGTTAGACCCTTCCTACAATGAGCAGTTCTTC
CSVDGTSGLDPSYNEQFF
>TRBV6-5|NA|TRBD1|TRBJ1-6
TGTGCCAGCAGTCACGGGGACAGGATCTCTTCACCCCTCCACTTT
CASSHGDRISSPLHF
>TRBV7-9|few|NA|TRBJ1-1
TGTGCCAGCAGCCCCCGACTGGGGAACACTGAAGCTTTCTTT
CASSPRLGNTEAFF
>TRBV30|NA|NA|TRBJ2-1
TGTGCCTGGAGTGTAGACTTCAATGAGCAGTTCTTC
CAWSVDFNEQFF
>TRBV13|NA|TRBD1|TRBJ1-1
TGTGCCAGCAGCTTAGGGACAGGGAGGCACACTGAAGCTTTCTTT
CASSLGTGRHTEAFF
>TRBV7-9|NA|NA|TRBJ1-2
TGTGCCAGCAGCTCCTCTATTTCGGGTAACTATGGCTACACCTTC
CASSSSISGNYGYTF
>TRBV19|NA|TRBD1|TRBJ1-5
TGTGCCAGTAGTACAGCAGGGGGGCAGCCCCAGCATTTT
CASSTAGGQPQHF
>TRBV5-1|NA|NA|TRBJ2-1
TGCGCCAGCAGCTCAGACATCGGAGGACCCAATGAGCAGTTCTTC
CASSSDIGGPNEQFF
>TRBV28|NA|TRBD1|TRBJ1-1
TGTGCCAGCAGTCTAAGACAGGGACAGGCTTTCTTT
CASSLRQGQAFF
>TRBV7-8|few|TRBD1|TRBJ1-4
TGTGCCAGCCGGGACAGGGCAGGCGAAAAACTGTTTTTT
CASRDRAGEKLFF
>TRBV7-2|NA|NA|TRBJ1-1
TGTGCCAGCAGCTTCAGTGCTGTCCAGGGAGCTTTCTTT
CASSFSAVQGAFF
>TRBV21-1|few|NA|TRBJ2-3
TGTGCCAGCAGCACCACCCAGCCGGGACAGGGAACAGATACGCAGTATTTT
CASSTTQPGQGTDTQYF
>TRBV9|NA|TRBD1|TRBJ1-2
TGTGCCAGCAGCGTAAGGGACAGGGGTATCGATGGCTACACCTTC
CASSVRDRGIDGYTF
>TRBV7-9|few|TRBD1|TRBJ2-7
TGTGCCAGCAGTTTCTCGACAGGGAGCTACGAGCAGTACTTC
CASSFSTGSYEQYF
>TRBV4-3|NA|NA|TRBJ1-2
TGCGCCAGCAGCCAAGAGGACACGGAGACCTATTACTATGGCTACACCTTC
CASSQEDTETYYYGYTF
>TRBV29-1|many|NA|TRBJ2-6
TGCAGCGTTGGAGGAGAGAATGGGGCCAACGTCCTGACTTTC
CSVGGENGANVLTF
>TRBV7-3|NA|TRBD2|TRBJ2-4
TGTGCCAGCAGTCTAGCGGGAGGGCCGGACATTCAGTACTTC
CASSLAGGPDIQYF
>TRBV18|NA|NA|TRBJ1-1
TGTGCCAGCTCACCGCCGACCTCCCGGGGCACTGAAGCTTTCTTT
CASSPPTSRGTEAFF
>TRBV28|few|NA|TRBJ1-5
TGTGCCAGCAGTCCCCGGACTTGGAATCAGCCCCAGCATTTT
CASSPRTWNQPQHF
>TRBV18|few|NA|TRBJ2-1
TGTGCCAGCTCATCGAACAGGGCTGCGGACAATGAGCAGTTCTTC
CASSSNRAADNEQFF
>TRBV19|few|NA|TRBJ2-3
TGTGCCAGTAGCGAACAGGGAGGGAGAACAGATACGCAGTATTTT
CASSEQGGRTDTQYF
>TRBV13|NA|TRBD1|TRBJ1-5
TGTGCCAGCAGCTTCGGGACAGGGGGCCGCGGTCAGCCCCAGCATTTT
CASSFGTGGRGQPQHF
>TRBV28|NA|NA|TRBJ1-5
TGTGCCAGCAGTTTAAGGCGGATTAGCAATCAGCCCCAGCATTTT
CASSLRRISNQPQHF
>TRBV19|few|NA|TRBJ2-3
TGTGCCAGTAGTATCGTAGATACGCAGTATTTT
CASSIVDTQYF
>TRBV7-7|NA|NA|TRBJ2-5
TGTGCTAGCAGCTCGGACAAGCCAGAGACCCAGTACTTC
CASSSDKPETQYF
>TRBV5-1|NA|NA|TRBJ2-6
TGCGCCAGCAGCCCGTGGACTGCCTCTGGGGCCAACGTCCTGACTTTC
CASSPWTASGANVLTF
>TRBV9|NA|NA|TRBJ2-7
TGTGCCAGCAGTCCTCGGCGGGTGGGCTACGAGCAGTACTTC
CASSPRRVGYEQYF
>TRBV29-1|NA|TRBD2|TRBJ2-7
TGCAGCGTTGAAAGAGCGGGAGGAGGGTATGAGCAGTACTTC
CSVERAGGGYEQYF
>TRBV29-1|few|TRBD2|TRBJ2-5
TGCAGCGTGGAGAGGAGAGCGGGGCAAGAGACCCAGTACTTC
CSVERRAGQETQYF